The rows below give T cell receptor beta chains drawn from one sample of a study of blood T cell repertoires in COVID-19. Libraries were prepared by immunoSEQ multiplex PCR; TCRdb keeps only in-frame clonotypes and omits some of them. The table includes about 5,100 clones, around nine tenths detected once. The sample taken for sequencing was peripheral blood. The receptor set was obtained from a woman older than 75 with acute or convalescent COVID-19. The CDR3 runs from the conserved cysteine through the conserved F or W. The D gene is left open where the match is weak. The size of a clone is reported for some rows only, either as once, few or many, or as a class for expanded clones.

clone_size: once
d_call: TRBD2
cdr3_length: 17
j_call: TRBJ2-5
v_call: TRBV11-3
cdr3_aa: CASSLGPAGDSQETQYF
cdr3_nt: TGTGCCAGCAGCTTAGGCCCAGCGGGGGATTCACAAGAGACCCAGTACTTC

clone_size: .
d_call: TRBD2
cdr3_length: 14
j_call: TRBJ2-1
v_call: TRBV7-3
cdr3_aa: CASSPTSGGNEQFF
cdr3_nt: TGTGCCAGCAGCCCAACTAGCGGGGGAAATGAGCAGTTCTTC

clone_size: .
d_call: .
cdr3_length: 16
j_call: TRBJ2-2
v_call: TRBV7-9
cdr3_aa: CASSLRRPWGTGELFF
cdr3_nt: TGTGCCAGCAGCTTAAGGAGGCCGTGGGGCACCGGGGAGCTGTTTTTT

clone_size: .
d_call: .
cdr3_length: 15
j_call: TRBJ1-1
v_call: TRBV19
cdr3_aa: CASSMIGTPNTEAFF
cdr3_nt: TGTGCCAGTAGTATGATTGGGACACCGAACACTGAAGCTTTCTTT

clone_size: .
d_call: .
cdr3_length: 13
j_call: TRBJ1-2
v_call: TRBV18
cdr3_aa: CASSPGWDYGYTF
cdr3_nt: TGTGCCAGCTCACCCGGGTGGGACTATGGCTACACCTTC

clone_size: .
d_call: TRBD2
cdr3_length: 14
j_call: TRBJ2-3
v_call: TRBV11-1
cdr3_aa: CASSLNGGADTQYF
cdr3_nt: TGTGCCAGCAGCTTGAACGGGGGGGCAGATACGCAGTATTTT

clone_size: once
d_call: TRBD1
cdr3_length: 14
j_call: TRBJ1-1
v_call: TRBV30
cdr3_aa: CAWSQDREGTEAFF
cdr3_nt: TGTGCCTGGAGTCAGGACAGGGAGGGTACTGAAGCTTTCTTT

clone_size: .
d_call: .
cdr3_length: 14
j_call: TRBJ2-7
v_call: TRBV5-4
cdr3_aa: CASSLERTGSEQYF
cdr3_nt: TGTGCCAGCAGCTTGGAGCGCACAGGGAGCGAGCAGTACTTC

clone_size: few
d_call: .
cdr3_length: 14
j_call: TRBJ1-1
v_call: TRBV2
cdr3_aa: CASSVEIRETEAFF
cdr3_nt: TGTGCCAGCAGTGTAGAGATCAGGGAAACTGAAGCTTTCTTT

clone_size: .
d_call: TRBD1
cdr3_length: 16
j_call: TRBJ2-1
v_call: TRBV7-9
cdr3_aa: CASSLVGDRETEGRFF
cdr3_nt: TGTGCCAGCAGCTTAGTAGGTGACAGGGAAACGGAAGGACGGTTCTTC

clone_size: .
d_call: TRBD2
cdr3_length: 16
j_call: TRBJ2-5
v_call: TRBV3-1/TRBV3-2
cdr3_aa: CASSLLLAGAGETQYF
cdr3_nt: TGTGCCAGCAGCCTTTTACTAGCGGGGGCGGGGGAGACCCAGTACTTC

clone_size: .
d_call: TRBD1
cdr3_length: 13
j_call: TRBJ2-7
v_call: TRBV30
cdr3_aa: CAWSQGQGYEQYF
cdr3_nt: TGTGCCTGGAGTCAGGGACAGGGGTACGAGCAGTACTTC

clone_size: .
d_call: TRBD1
cdr3_length: 17
j_call: TRBJ1-5
v_call: TRBV5-4
cdr3_aa: CASSVGGQAGSNQPQHF
cdr3_nt: TGTGCCAGCAGCGTGGGGGGACAGGCGGGGAGCAATCAGCCCCAGCATTTT

clone_size: .
d_call: .
cdr3_length: 13
j_call: TRBJ1-5
v_call: TRBV11-2
cdr3_aa: CASSPQQGQPQHF
cdr3_nt: TGTGCCAGCAGCCCACAACAGGGCCAGCCCCAGCATTTT

clone_size: .
d_call: TRBD1
cdr3_length: 17
j_call: TRBJ1-5
v_call: TRBV5-1
cdr3_aa: CASSTAIGTGGCQPQHF
cdr3_nt: TGCGCCAGCAGCACGGCTATAGGGACAGGGGGCTGTCAGCCCCAGCATTTT

clone_size: .
d_call: .
cdr3_length: 14
j_call: TRBJ1-4
v_call: TRBV28
cdr3_aa: CASSLQGQDEKLFF
cdr3_nt: TGTGCCAGCAGTTTACAGGGTCAGGATGAAAAACTGTTTTTT

clone_size: .
d_call: .
cdr3_length: 15
j_call: TRBJ1-1
v_call: TRBV19
cdr3_aa: CASSRDSGRNTEAFF
cdr3_nt: TGTGCCAGTAGCCGAGATTCTGGTAGGAACACTGAAGCTTTCTTT

clone_size: .
d_call: TRBD1
cdr3_length: 17
j_call: TRBJ2-5
v_call: TRBV2
cdr3_aa: CASSEGETGTAGETQYF
cdr3_nt: TGTGCCAGCAGTGAGGGAGAGACAGGGACAGCAGGGGAGACCCAGTACTTC

clone_size: once
d_call: TRBD1
cdr3_length: 15
j_call: TRBJ1-2
v_call: TRBV11-2
cdr3_aa: CASTLGGQGAYGYTF
cdr3_nt: TGTGCCAGCACCTTGGGTGGACAGGGGGCCTATGGCTACACCTTC

clone_size: .
d_call: .
cdr3_length: 13
j_call: TRBJ1-5
v_call: TRBV30
cdr3_aa: CAWSRDSNQPQHF
cdr3_nt: TGTGCCTGGTCCCGAGATAGCAATCAGCCCCAGCATTTT

clone_size: .
d_call: .
cdr3_length: 15
j_call: TRBJ1-2
v_call: TRBV4-1
cdr3_aa: CASSPTWGPEWGYTF
cdr3_nt: TGCGCCAGCAGCCCTACCTGGGGGCCCGAGTGGGGCTACACCTTC

clone_size: few
d_call: TRBD2
cdr3_length: 14
j_call: TRBJ2-7
v_call: TRBV5-1
cdr3_aa: CASSTTSGSNEQYF
cdr3_nt: TGCGCCAGCAGCACGACTAGCGGGTCCAACGAGCAGTACTTC

clone_size: .
d_call: .
cdr3_length: 15
j_call: TRBJ1-3
v_call: TRBV7-9
cdr3_aa: CASSLEGGSGNTIYF
cdr3_nt: TGTGCCAGCAGCTTAGAGGGAGGCTCTGGAAACACCATATATTTT

clone_size: .
d_call: TRBD1
cdr3_length: 14
j_call: TRBJ2-2
v_call: TRBV7-9
cdr3_aa: CASLDRAGTGELFF
cdr3_nt: TGTGCCAGTCTGGACAGGGCGGGCACCGGGGAGCTGTTTTTT

clone_size: .
d_call: TRBD2
cdr3_length: 13
j_call: TRBJ2-5
v_call: TRBV2
cdr3_aa: CASNLPVAGPQYF
cdr3_nt: TGTGCCAGCAACCTACCGGTAGCGGGGCCCCAGTACTTC

clone_size: .
d_call: .
cdr3_length: 14
j_call: TRBJ2-3
v_call: TRBV2
cdr3_aa: CASSQTRITDTQYF
cdr3_nt: TGTGCCAGCAGTCAGACTAGGATCACAGATACGCAGTATTTT

clone_size: .
d_call: .
cdr3_length: 13
j_call: TRBJ2-5
v_call: TRBV5-4
cdr3_aa: CASSLEGRETQYF
cdr3_nt: TGTGCCAGCAGCTTGGAAGGGAGAGAGACCCAGTACTTC

clone_size: .
d_call: TRBD1
cdr3_length: 15
j_call: TRBJ1-1
v_call: TRBV6-5
cdr3_aa: CASRDWTGGDRGAFF
cdr3_nt: TGTGCCAGCAGGGATTGGACAGGGGGTGATAGGGGGGCTTTCTTT

clone_size: once
d_call: TRBD1
cdr3_length: 16
j_call: TRBJ1-4
v_call: TRBV19
cdr3_aa: CASSPTRGTGGGKLFF
cdr3_nt: TGTGCCAGTAGCCCTACACGAGGGACAGGGGGAGGAAAACTGTTTTTT

clone_size: .
d_call: .
cdr3_length: 13
j_call: TRBJ2-5
v_call: TRBV2
cdr3_aa: CASSFDRQETQYF
cdr3_nt: TGTGCCAGCAGTTTTGACAGGCAAGAGACCCAGTACTTC

clone_size: .
d_call: .
cdr3_length: 13
j_call: TRBJ2-7
v_call: TRBV5-1
cdr3_aa: CASSASSGNEQYF
cdr3_nt: TGCGCCAGCAGCGCCAGTTCAGGGAACGAGCAGTACTTC

clone_size: .
d_call: TRBD1
cdr3_length: 13
j_call: TRBJ1-5
v_call: TRBV2
cdr3_aa: CASSQGVRQPQHF
cdr3_nt: TGTGCCAGCAGCCAGGGGGTGCGGCAGCCCCAGCATTTT

clone_size: .
d_call: TRBD1
cdr3_length: 14
j_call: TRBJ1-2
v_call: TRBV9
cdr3_aa: CASSVVGQGYGYTF
cdr3_nt: TGTGCCAGCAGCGTAGTCGGACAGGGGTATGGCTACACCTTC

clone_size: once
d_call: .
cdr3_length: 13
j_call: TRBJ1-1
v_call: TRBV16
cdr3_aa: CASRRQLNTEAFF
cdr3_nt: TGTGCCAGCAGACGACAGTTGAACACTGAAGCTTTCTTT

clone_size: once
d_call: TRBD1
cdr3_length: 14
j_call: TRBJ1-2
v_call: TRBV2
cdr3_aa: CASSETGQGYGYTF
cdr3_nt: TGTGCCAGCAGTGAGACGGGACAGGGCTATGGCTACACCTTC

clone_size: .
d_call: TRBD1
cdr3_length: 14
j_call: TRBJ2-3
v_call: TRBV30
cdr3_aa: CAWRVQGAGDTQYF
cdr3_nt: TGTGCCTGGAGGGTACAGGGGGCAGGAGATACGCAGTATTTT

clone_size: once
d_call: TRBD2
cdr3_length: 13
j_call: TRBJ2-3
v_call: TRBV6-5
cdr3_aa: CAVTASGVDTQYF
cdr3_nt: TGTGCCGTCACGGCTAGCGGGGTGGATACGCAGTATTTT

clone_size: once
d_call: TRBD1
cdr3_length: 15
j_call: TRBJ2-5
v_call: TRBV29-1
cdr3_aa: CSVEKPGQGAETQYF
cdr3_nt: TGCAGCGTTGAAAAACCGGGACAGGGGGCAGAGACCCAGTACTTC

clone_size: .
d_call: TRBD1
cdr3_length: 15
j_call: TRBJ2-7
v_call: TRBV19
cdr3_aa: CASRGSRDRGFQQYF
cdr3_nt: TGTGCCAGTAGAGGGAGTCGGGACAGGGGCTTCCAGCAGTACTTC

clone_size: .
d_call: .
cdr3_length: 12
j_call: TRBJ2-2
v_call: TRBV11-3
cdr3_aa: CASSPNTGELFF
cdr3_nt: TGTGCCAGCAGCCCAAACACCGGGGAGCTGTTTTTT

clone_size: .
d_call: .
cdr3_length: 14
j_call: TRBJ2-5
v_call: TRBV7-8
cdr3_aa: CASSPAVITGTQYF
cdr3_nt: TGTGCCAGCAGCCCTGCCGTCATCACTGGGACCCAGTACTTC

clone_size: .
d_call: TRBD1
cdr3_length: 13
j_call: TRBJ2-1
v_call: TRBV9
cdr3_aa: CASSAGQYNEQFF
cdr3_nt: TGTGCCAGCAGCGCGGGACAGTACAATGAGCAGTTCTTC

clone_size: .
d_call: TRBD1
cdr3_length: 16
j_call: TRBJ1-1
v_call: TRBV7-3
cdr3_aa: CASSLTGGQGKTEAFF
cdr3_nt: TGTGCCAGCAGCTTAACTGGAGGACAGGGGAAGACTGAAGCTTTCTTT

clone_size: .
d_call: TRBD2
cdr3_length: 14
j_call: TRBJ2-5
v_call: TRBV18
cdr3_aa: CASSPGLAQETQYF
cdr3_nt: TGTGCCAGCTCACCCGGACTAGCTCAAGAGACCCAGTACTTC

clone_size: once
d_call: .
cdr3_length: 13
j_call: TRBJ1-2
v_call: TRBV6-6
cdr3_aa: CASSPSGVGGYTF
cdr3_nt: TGTGCCAGCAGTCCGTCCGGTGTCGGTGGCTACACCTTC

clone_size: .
d_call: .
cdr3_length: 14
j_call: TRBJ1-1
v_call: TRBV3-1/TRBV3-2
cdr3_aa: CASSQEDLNTEAFF
cdr3_nt: TGTGCCAGCAGCCAGGAGGACCTGAACACTGAAGCTTTCTTT

clone_size: .
d_call: TRBD2
cdr3_length: 16
j_call: TRBJ2-3
v_call: TRBV9
cdr3_aa: CASSARLAGVGDTQYF
cdr3_nt: TGTGCCAGCAGCGCGAGACTAGCGGGGGTCGGCGATACGCAGTATTTT

clone_size: .
d_call: TRBD1
cdr3_length: 15
j_call: TRBJ1-1
v_call: TRBV11-2
cdr3_aa: CASIDRGLGNTEAFF
cdr3_nt: TGTGCCAGCATTGACAGGGGCTTGGGGAACACTGAAGCTTTCTTT

clone_size: .
d_call: .
cdr3_length: 12
j_call: TRBJ1-2
v_call: TRBV12-3/TRBV12-4
cdr3_aa: CASSPGSYGYTF
cdr3_nt: TGTGCCAGCAGCCCCGGTAGCTATGGCTACACCTTC

clone_size: .
d_call: TRBD1
cdr3_length: 15
j_call: TRBJ1-2
v_call: TRBV7-3
cdr3_aa: CASSPGAGGFYGYTF
cdr3_nt: TGTGCCAGCAGCCCTGGGGCAGGGGGGTTCTATGGCTACACCTTC

clone_size: .
d_call: TRBD1
cdr3_length: 13
j_call: TRBJ1-2
v_call: TRBV6-6
cdr3_aa: CASSYAQGEGYTF
cdr3_nt: TGTGCCAGCAGTTACGCACAGGGGGAAGGCTACACCTTC

clone_size: .
d_call: TRBD2
cdr3_length: 17
j_call: TRBJ2-1
v_call: TRBV7-6
cdr3_aa: CASSFSHSGGARDEQFF
cdr3_nt: TGTGCCAGCAGCTTTTCCCATAGCGGGGGGGCACGGGATGAGCAGTTCTTC

clone_size: once
d_call: TRBD2
cdr3_length: 14
j_call: TRBJ2-3
v_call: TRBV11-3
cdr3_aa: CASSPGGSTDTQYF
cdr3_nt: TGTGCCAGCAGCCCGGGAGGTAGCACAGATACGCAGTATTTT

clone_size: .
d_call: TRBD1
cdr3_length: 17
j_call: TRBJ2-3
v_call: TRBV5-1
cdr3_aa: CASSLGAGDRAWDTQYF
cdr3_nt: TGCGCCAGCAGCTTAGGAGCCGGGGACAGGGCCTGGGATACGCAGTATTTT

clone_size: once
d_call: .
cdr3_length: 12
j_call: TRBJ1-2
v_call: TRBV28
cdr3_aa: CASSPTGYGYTF
cdr3_nt: TGTGCCAGCAGTCCTACAGGGTATGGCTACACCTTC

clone_size: .
d_call: .
cdr3_length: 11
j_call: TRBJ1-4
v_call: TRBV2
cdr3_aa: CASSVAGGLFF
cdr3_nt: TGTGCCAGCAGTGTGGCCGGAGGACTGTTTTTT

clone_size: .
d_call: .
cdr3_length: 15
j_call: TRBJ2-1
v_call: TRBV5-1
cdr3_aa: CASSLTGSSYNEQFF
cdr3_nt: TGCGCCAGCAGCTTGACAGGGAGCTCCTACAATGAGCAGTTCTTC

clone_size: .
d_call: TRBD2
cdr3_length: 16
j_call: TRBJ2-3
v_call: TRBV27
cdr3_aa: CASSLRLAGLTDTQYF
cdr3_nt: TGTGCCAGCAGTTTACGGCTAGCGGGGTTGACAGATACGCAGTATTTT

clone_size: .
d_call: .
cdr3_length: 13
j_call: TRBJ1-5
v_call: TRBV28
cdr3_aa: CASNRQFNQPQHF
cdr3_nt: TGTGCCAGCAATCGACAGTTCAATCAGCCCCAGCATTTT

clone_size: .
d_call: TRBD1
cdr3_length: 16
j_call: TRBJ2-5
v_call: TRBV11-2
cdr3_aa: CASSLAGTGGGETQYF
cdr3_nt: TGTGCCAGCAGCTTGGCCGGGACAGGGGGTGGAGAGACCCAGTACTTC